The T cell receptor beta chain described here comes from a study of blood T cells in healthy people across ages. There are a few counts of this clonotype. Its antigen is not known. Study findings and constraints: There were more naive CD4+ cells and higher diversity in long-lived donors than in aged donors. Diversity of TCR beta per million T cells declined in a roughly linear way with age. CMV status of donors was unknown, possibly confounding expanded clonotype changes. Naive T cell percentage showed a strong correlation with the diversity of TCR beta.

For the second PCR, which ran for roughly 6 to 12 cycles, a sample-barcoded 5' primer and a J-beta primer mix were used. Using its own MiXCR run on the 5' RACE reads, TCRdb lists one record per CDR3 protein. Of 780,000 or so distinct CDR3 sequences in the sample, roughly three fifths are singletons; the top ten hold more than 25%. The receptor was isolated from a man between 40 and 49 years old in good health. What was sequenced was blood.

This CDR3 is CASSRTGTSGVEPHNEQFF. The CDR3 DNA is TGTGCCAGCAGCCGCACCGGGACTAGCGGGGTAGAGCCCCATAATGAGCAGTTCTTC. This chain links TRBV3-1 with TRBJ2-1; 13 nucleotides agree with TRBD2. The CDR3 is made up of 19 amino acids. Per germline, CDR1 LGHDT and CDR2 YNNKEL (reference sequence). With V trimmed by 4 bases and J by 7 bases, 16 bases remained unmatched.